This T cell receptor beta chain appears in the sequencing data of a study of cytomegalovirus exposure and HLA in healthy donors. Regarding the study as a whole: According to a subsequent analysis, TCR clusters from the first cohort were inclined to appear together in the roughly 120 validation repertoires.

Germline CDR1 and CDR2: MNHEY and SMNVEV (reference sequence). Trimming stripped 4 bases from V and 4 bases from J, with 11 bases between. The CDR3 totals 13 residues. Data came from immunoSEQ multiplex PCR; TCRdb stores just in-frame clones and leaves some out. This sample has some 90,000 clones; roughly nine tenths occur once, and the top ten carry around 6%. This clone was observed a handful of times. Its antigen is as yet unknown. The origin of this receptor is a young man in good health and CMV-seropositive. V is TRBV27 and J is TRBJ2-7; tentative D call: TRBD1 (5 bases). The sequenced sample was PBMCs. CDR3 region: CASSWGRGYEQYF. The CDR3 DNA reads TGTGCCAGCAGTTGGGGTAGGGGTTACGAGCAGTACTTC.